These T cell receptor beta chains were read from a single sample in a study of T-cell reconstitution after alpha-beta-depleted transplantation in children. TCRdb re-called the PCR reads through MiXCR, storing one row per CDR3 protein. This sample has hundreds of thousands of distinct CDR3 sequences; around 16% occur once, and the top ten carry 3.3%. Specimen: PBMCs from the stem cell graft donor, collected from the stem cell graft. All receptors derive from a human donor who donated a stem cell graft to a child with acute lymphoblastic leukemia. Each CDR3 is given with its conserved first and last residue. Clone size is not always given. Where it is, it says once, few, many or a class for expanded clones.

TRBV6-4	TRBJ2-3	few	CASSGQALGDTQYF
TRBV20-1	TRBJ2-1	few	CSARDQAVKQFF
TRBV27	TRBJ2-3	many	CASSLFSLPDTQYF
TRBV7-9	TRBJ2-1	NA	CASSLWTGSYNEQFF
TRBV5-1	TRBJ2-1	NA	CASSLGWAGENEQFF
TRBV18	TRBJ1-5	few	CASSRAGRNQPQHF
TRBV27	TRBJ1-4	NA	CASSADRVGKLFF
TRBV7-9	TRBJ1-1	few	CASSSGQVGTEAFF
TRBV7-2	TRBJ2-3	few	CASSLFRADTQYF
TRBV4-2	TRBJ2-2	few	CASSQVGAGGTGELFF
TRBV12-3/TRBV12-4	TRBJ1-2	few	CASSLRHSGGYGYTF
TRBV29-1	TRBJ2-7	NA	CSVEEPSGEQYF
TRBV7-8	TRBJ2-3	once	CASSLSVYSGGSTDTQYF
TRBV12-3/TRBV12-4	TRBJ2-1	NA	CASRGDGSYNEQFF
TRBV20-1	TRBJ1-6	NA	CSGVEGQESSPLHF
TRBV9	TRBJ2-1	NA	CASSDSGTPYNEQFF
TRBV7-9	TRBJ2-1	NA	CASSSTGWSSYNEQFF
TRBV12-3/TRBV12-4	TRBJ2-1	NA	CASSWDLIWMGKAGEYNEQFF
TRBV20-1	TRBJ2-5	NA	CSAEETPSSSQETQYF
TRBV5-1	TRBJ2-3	few	CASSFETGGLTDTQYF
TRBV2	TRBJ1-6	NA	CASSTQGALVSPLHF
TRBV5-6	TRBJ2-1	few	CASTPTGLDSEQFF
TRBV9	TRBJ2-7	NA	CASGPGLAGPSYEQYF
TRBV5-1	TRBJ2-4	NA	CASSWAGTGNLAKNIQYF
TRBV27	TRBJ2-3	NA	CASSLLYGGDTQYF
TRBV20-1	TRBJ2-1	NA	CSASLSGPWEFF
TRBV20-1	TRBJ1-3	NA	CSASHARDESTGNTIYF
TRBV7-9	TRBJ1-2	NA	CASSLAQGLNYGYTF
TRBV4-2	TRBJ2-2	few	CASSQIFSGRLDTGELFF
TRBV5-1	TRBJ2-1	many	CASSLGRWTNEYNEQFF
TRBV25-1	TRBJ1-5	NA	CASQDRLNQPQHF
TRBV4-2	TRBJ2-7	NA	CASSQDLGGATIKYEQYF
TRBV7-2	TRBJ2-1	few	CASSLEARGYNEQFF
TRBV4-1	TRBJ1-1	NA	CASSHWTGKTEAFF
TRBV20-1	TRBJ1-5	few	CSAATAKINQPQHF
TRBV15	TRBJ2-7	few	CATSRGQAGSYYEQYF
TRBV29-1	TRBJ2-5	few	CSGGRGQETQYF
TRBV29-1	TRBJ2-3	many	CSVGTDTQYF
TRBV12-3/TRBV12-4	TRBJ1-2	few	CASSGRTLDGYTF
TRBV11-2	TRBJ1-5	NA	CASSFQGALPYSNQPQHF
TRBV7-9	TRBJ2-7	NA	CASSLVTSGSSYEQYF
TRBV29-1	TRBJ1-2	few	CSVEGLGTDGMSYTF
TRBV9	TRBJ2-1	NA	CASTAGGTAYNEQFF
TRBV20-1	TRBJ1-3	NA	CSAHVGTRRGNTIYF
TRBV5-1	TRBJ2-2	few	CASTTTSGSNTGELFF
TRBV2	TRBJ1-1	once	CASSNLVGTNTEAFF
TRBV4-1	TRBJ2-1	NA	CASSQVVGVEQFF
TRBV29-1	TRBJ2-1	few	CSAARGGRYNEQFF
TRBV11-2	TRBJ1-2	few	CASNPQGPAGYTF
TRBV10-3	TRBJ1-6	NA	CAIRATDRALNSPLHF
TRBV5-1	TRBJ1-4	NA	CASSLPGQQNEKLFF
TRBV18	TRBJ2-5	few	CASSTGLAGVQETQYF
TRBV7-9	TRBJ1-5	NA	CASSLGDSGQPQHF
TRBV24-1	TRBJ2-2	NA	CATSDWGTGRNPGELFF
TRBV4-2	TRBJ2-7	few	CASSQDSPRGQGGYEQYF
TRBV7-2	TRBJ1-5	NA	CASSLRLNQPQHF
TRBV7-3	TRBJ1-1	few	CASSLQGPSSEAFF
TRBV11-1	TRBJ2-7	few	CASSEPGPAPYEQYF